Each of the 14 T cell receptor beta chains below was sequenced from the same sample in a study of blood T cells in healthy people across ages. A second PCR of roughly 7 to 11 cycles used a sample-barcoded 5' primer and a J-beta primer mix. TCRdb reanalysed the 5' RACE reads using MiXCR and keeps one entry per CDR3 protein. Counted here are 800,000 to 1,300,000 distinct CDR3 sequences, 25% occurring once; the ten biggest clones make up around 0.75%. This sample also belongs to another study, concerning T cells of mothers and their children.

Sequencing was carried out using blood. The receptor source for this set is a girl aged 2-15 years in good health.

The rearrangement uses TRBV12-3 or TRBV12-4 and TRBJ1-1; D is undetermined. Trimming pared 0 bases from V and 7 bases from J, leaving 6 bases between. The CDR3 spans 12 residues. The CDR3, as DNA: TGTGCCAGCAGTTTAGCGTGGAATGAAGCTTTCTTT. This sequence encodes CASSLAWNEAFF.

The table lists this clonotype with many counts. The V and J genes are TRBV20-1 and TRBJ1-4, with D perhaps matching TRBD1 (5 bases). This CDR3 has 15 amino acids. Germline V gives CDR1 DFQATT, CDR2 SNEGSKA (reference sequence). Between the trimmed V and J ends, which lost 3 bases and 4 bases, there was a span of 15 bases. Here the CDR3 reads CSARGLEGFNEKLFF. The CDR3, as DNA: TGCAGTGCTAGGGGCTTAGAGGGGTTTAATGAAAAACTGTTTTTT.

V usage is TRBV7-2 and J usage is TRBJ1-1; no clear D. The V end was cut by 5 bases, the J end by 11 bases, with 21 bases between. The CDR3 is 14 residues long. Germline assignment: CDR1 SGHTA and CDR2 FQGNSA. This CDR3 is CASSQTSGVTTAFF. The CDR3 region has the DNA TGTGCCAGCAGCCAAACTAGCGGGGTCACAACGGCTTTCTTT.

V and J are TRBV5-1 and TRBJ2-1; TRBD1 matches 7 bases. The V segment lost 4 bases and the J segment 2 bases; nucleotides outside the gene matches: 12. Germline loops: CDR1 SGHRS, CDR2 YFSETQ. This CDR3 spans 17 amino acids. The CDR3 spells CASSPPTTGRAYNEQFF. The CDR3 nucleotides read TGCGCCAGCAGCCCTCCGACGACAGGGAGAGCCTACAATGAGCAGTTCTTC.

The DNA for the CDR3 is TGCAGCGTTGCCCTATATGCTGAAGCTTTCTTT. Translated: CSVALYAEAFF. The V and J genes are TRBV29-1 and TRBJ1-1; D unresolved. Trimming left V 4 bases short and J 6 bases short, with 9 bases between. CDR1 SQVTM and CDR2 ANQGSEA come from the germline V gene. The CDR3 is 11 amino acids.

This clonotype was counted between two and nine times. The CDR3 DNA sequence: TGCGCCAGCAGCCGGCATCTCATCAGGGGGTCAAATGGCTACACCTTC. This gives the protein CASSRHLIRGSNGYTF. J is TRBJ1-2 and V is TRBV4-1; 7 nucleotides match TRBD1. The length of the CDR3 is 16 residues. Germline V gene sequence: CDR1 MGHRA, CDR2 YSYEKL. The junction had 14 bases not matched to a gene; V was cut back by 4 bases and J by 6 bases.

This chain uses TRBV5-1 with TRBJ2-3; tentatively, D is TRBD1 or TRBD2 (5 bases each). Germline V gene sequence: CDR1 SGHRS, CDR2 YFSETQ. Trimming left V 0 bases short and J 5 bases short, with 13 bases between. The CDR3 has 15 amino acids. For the CDR3, the DNA is TGCGCCAGCAGCTTGGTCGTTGGGGGTAGAGATACGCAGTATTTT. It yields the protein CASSLVVGGRDTQYF.

This clonotype was counted between two and nine times. The CDR3 DNA is TGTGCCAGCAGCTTAGAGGACAGTTTAAATTTTAACTATGGCTACACCTTC. Its translation: CASSLEDSLNFNYGYTF. V gene TRBV7-9 combines with J gene TRBJ1-2, with D tentatively TRBD1 (6 bases). CDR3 length: 17 amino acids. From germline, CDR1 is SEHNR and CDR2 FQNEAQ (reference sequence). With 1 base removed from V and 1 base from J, the gap between germline ends came to 16 bases.

There are a few counts of this clonotype. The rearrangement links TRBV6-1 to TRBJ2-5; D is ambiguous. The J call may not be correct, given that the DNA end is closer to TRBJ2-7. Germline V gene data show CDR1 as MNHNS and CDR2 as SASEGT. This CDR3 region has 12 residues. The CDR3 protein is CASRPLLAEQYF. CDR3 DNA: TGTGCCAGCAGGCCCCTACTGGCCGAGCAGTACTTC.

This clonotype was detected a few times. V and J are TRBV6-1 and TRBJ1-1; tentatively, D is TRBD1 (6 bases). The CDR3 totals 16 residues. With 2 bases removed from V and 0 bases from J, the gap between germline ends came to 13 bases. Germline V gene data show CDR1 as MNHNS and CDR2 as SASEGT. CDR3 sequence: CASSEQGWGMNTEAFF. CDR3 nucleotides: TGTGCCAGCAGTGAACAGGGGTGGGGCATGAACACTGAAGCTTTCTTT.

The chain uses TRBV2 and TRBJ1-2; possibly TRBD1 for D (6 bases). The V end was cut by 2 bases, the J end by 4 bases, with 14 bases between. Germline V CDR1 and CDR2: SNHLY, FYNNEI. The CDR3 loop spans 15 amino acids. The CDR3 reads CASSEPGGGIYGYTF. Written as DNA, the CDR3 is TGTGCCAGCAGTGAACCGGGGGGCGGTATCTATGGCTACACCTTC.

The chain employs TRBV12-5 and TRBJ1-2; 12 bases fit TRBD1. Germline-derived CDR1 and CDR2 are LGHNT and FRNRAP. This CDR3 has 15 residues. With V trimmed by 7 bases and J by 6 bases, 9 bases remained unmatched. The CDR3: CASVILGTGGHGYTF. Written as DNA, the CDR3 is TGTGCTAGTGTTATCCTCGGGACAGGGGGCCATGGCTACACCTTC.

This chain connects TRBV7-3 to TRBJ2-1, with D perhaps TRBD2 (6 bases). Trimming pared 5 bases from V and 4 bases from J, leaving 15 bases between. From germline, CDR1 is SGHTA and CDR2 FQGTGA. The CDR3 spans 15 residues. CDR3 loop: CASSTGTGTYNEQFF. The CDR3 DNA sequence: TGTGCCAGCAGCACCGGGACTGGAACTTACAATGAGCAGTTCTTC.

This clonotype was seen more than once but under ten times. The chain joins TRBV20-1 to TRBJ2-5; 13 bases map to TRBD2. Judging by the DNA end, TRBJ2-7 fits better; the J call may be wrong. The CDR3 is 17 amino acids. Per the germline V gene, CDR1 is DFQATT and CDR2 is SNEGSKA (reference sequence). This CDR3 is CSARDMVGTSGTYEQYF. The CDR3 nucleotides are TGCAGTGCTAGAGATATGGTAGGGACTAGCGGGACCTACGAGCAGTACTTC.